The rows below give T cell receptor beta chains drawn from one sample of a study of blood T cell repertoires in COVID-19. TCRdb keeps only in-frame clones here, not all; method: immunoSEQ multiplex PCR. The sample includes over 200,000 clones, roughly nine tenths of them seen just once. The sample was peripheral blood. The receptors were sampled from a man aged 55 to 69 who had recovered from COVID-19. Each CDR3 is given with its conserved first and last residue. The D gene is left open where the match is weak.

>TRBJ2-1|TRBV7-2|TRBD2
TGTGCCAGCAGCTACCAGCGGGGGGGCCTGGGCAATGAGCAGTTCTTC
CASSYQRGGLGNEQFF
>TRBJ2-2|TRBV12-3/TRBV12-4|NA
TGTGCCAGCAGTTTACTCGCAGCCGGGGAGCTGTTTTTT
CASSLLAAGELFF
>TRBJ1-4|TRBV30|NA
TGTGCCTGGAGTGGGGGCACGAGTGGTGAAAAACTGTTTTTT
CAWSGGTSGEKLFF
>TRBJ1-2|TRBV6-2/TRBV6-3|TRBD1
TGTGCCAGCAGTCTTCCGGGACAGGGAAGGCCATTGAACTATGGCTACACCTTC
CASSLPGQGRPLNYGYTF
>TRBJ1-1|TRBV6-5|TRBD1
TGTGCCAGCAGTTACCCCCGGACAGGGGGGAACACTGAAGCTTTCTTT
CASSYPRTGGNTEAFF
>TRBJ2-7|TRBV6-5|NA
TGTGCCAGCCTCATAAGCGCGGGACAGTCCTACGAGCAGTACTTC
CASLISAGQSYEQYF
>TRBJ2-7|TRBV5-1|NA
TGCGCCAGCAGCTCGGGGACAGCGGGCTACGAGCAGTACTTC
CASSSGTAGYEQYF
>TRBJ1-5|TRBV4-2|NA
TGTGCCAGCAGCCAAAGGAGACAGGCGGTCAATCAGCCCCAGCATTTT
CASSQRRQAVNQPQHF
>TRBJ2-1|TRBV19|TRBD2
TGTGCCAGTAGTCCCTATACTAGCGGGGGGGCTTACAATGAGCAGTTCTTC
CASSPYTSGGAYNEQFF
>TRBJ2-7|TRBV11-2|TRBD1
TGTGCCAGCAGCCCCACTGACAGGGGGCTACTTAACCACTACGAGCAGTACTTC
CASSPTDRGLLNHYEQYF
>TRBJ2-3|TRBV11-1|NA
TGTGCCAGCACTCTTTTAGCGGCTAGCACAGATACGCAGTATTTT
CASTLLAASTDTQYF
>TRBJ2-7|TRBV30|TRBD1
TGTGCCTCGGACAGGGGAATGGTCGAGCAGTACTTC
CASDRGMVEQYF
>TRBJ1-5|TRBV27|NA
TGTGCCAGCAGCTCGGACCGGGGGGGCAATCAGCCCCAGCATTTT
CASSSDRGGNQPQHF
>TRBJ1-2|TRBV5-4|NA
TGTGCCAGCAGCTGGGCGGGACTTCTTAACTATGGCTACACCTTC
CASSWAGLLNYGYTF
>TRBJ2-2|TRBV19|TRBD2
TGTGCCAGTAGTAGCGCGCGGGGGGGCACCGGGGAGCTGTTTTTT
CASSSARGGTGELFF
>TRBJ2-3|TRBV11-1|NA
TGTGCCAGCAGCGATTGGCAGGGTAGGACAGATACGCAGTATTTT
CASSDWQGRTDTQYF
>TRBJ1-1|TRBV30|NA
TGTGCCTGGGGACTACGGTTAACTGAAGCTTTCTTT
CAWGLRLTEAFF
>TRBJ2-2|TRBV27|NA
TGTGCCAGCAGTTTAAGGTGGAACCCGGGGACCGGGGAGCTGTTTTTT
CASSLRWNPGTGELFF
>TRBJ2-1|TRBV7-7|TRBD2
TGTGCTAGCAGCTTAGCGGAGGCTAGCGGGGGGAACAATGAGCAGTTCTTC
CASSLAEASGGNNEQFF
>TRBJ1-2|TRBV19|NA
TGTGCCAGTAGTACCTCCGGGACAACTAACTATGGCTACACCTTC
CASSTSGTTNYGYTF
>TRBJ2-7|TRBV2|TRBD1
TGTGCCAGCAGGGACAGGGGGAGCTCCTACGAGCAGTACTTC
CASRDRGSSYEQYF
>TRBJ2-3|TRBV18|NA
TGTGCCAGCTCACCGCGGGGCACAGATACGCAGTATTTT
CASSPRGTDTQYF
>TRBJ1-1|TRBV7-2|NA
TGTGCCAGCAGCTTAGATGGGGGGGTTGGGTCTGAAGCTTTCTTT
CASSLDGGVGSEAFF